The TCR beta chain under discussion was sequenced for a study of CD8+CD57+ T cells in acquired aplastic anemia. Study background: An average of approximately 3.4 ug of DNA was obtained from sorted CD4+ and CD8+ cells.

The CDR3 spans 14 residues. The V gene's germline CDR1 is SEHNR and CDR2 FQNEAQ (reference sequence). V was pared by 5 bases and J by 5 bases, with 10 bases between. It was genomic DNA that served as the template for profiling TCR beta VDJ and CDR3. In TCRdb, the reads were re-called with MiXCR into one record per CDR3 protein. Of hundreds of thousands of distinct CDR3 sequences in the sample, roughly 64% were seen once. The chain joins TRBV7-9 to TRBJ1-6; D gene uncertain. The sequenced material came from sorted CD4+, CD8+, or CD8+CD57+ T cells (not recorded which) from PBMCs. This TCR came from a human donor in good health, serving as a control. In DNA form, the CDR3 reads TGTGCCAGCAGCCCACTGCGGAATAATTCACCCCTCCACTTT. It codes for CASSPLRNNSPLHF.